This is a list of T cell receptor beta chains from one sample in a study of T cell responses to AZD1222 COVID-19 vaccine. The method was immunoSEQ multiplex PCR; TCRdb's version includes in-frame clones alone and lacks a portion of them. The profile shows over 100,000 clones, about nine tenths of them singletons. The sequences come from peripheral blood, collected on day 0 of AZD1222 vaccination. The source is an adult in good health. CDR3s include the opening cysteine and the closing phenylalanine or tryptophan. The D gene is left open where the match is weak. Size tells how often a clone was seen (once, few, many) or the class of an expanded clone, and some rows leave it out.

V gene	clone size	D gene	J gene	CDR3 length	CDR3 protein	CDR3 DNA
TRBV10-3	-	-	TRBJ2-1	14	CAITRDITYNEQFF	TGTGCCATCACCCGGGACATCACCTACAATGAGCAGTTCTTC
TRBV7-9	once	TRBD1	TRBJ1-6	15	CASSLLGQGNSPLHF	TGTGCCAGCAGCTTATTGGGACAGGGAAATTCACCCCTCCACTTT
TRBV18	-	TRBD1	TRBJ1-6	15	CASSADRGVVSPLHF	TGTGCCAGCTCAGCGGACAGGGGCGTAGTTTCACCCCTCCACTTT
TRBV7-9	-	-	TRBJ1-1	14	CASSLVGFGVEAFF	TGTGCCAGCAGCTTAGTAGGGTTTGGTGTGGAAGCTTTCTTT
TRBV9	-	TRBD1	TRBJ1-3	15	CASSVRGDRGSTIYF	TGTGCCAGCAGCGTGAGGGGGGACAGGGGAAGCACCATATATTTT
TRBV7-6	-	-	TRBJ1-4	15	CASSSRGATNEKLFF	TGTGCCAGCAGCTCCCGTGGTGCAACTAATGAAAAACTGTTTTTT
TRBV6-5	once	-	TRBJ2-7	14	CASSSHGTTYEQYF	TGTGCCAGCAGTTCTCACGGGACAACCTACGAGCAGTACTTC
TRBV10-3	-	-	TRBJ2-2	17	CAISESRAGPLNGELFF	TGTGCCATCAGTGAGTCGAGGGCAGGGCCGCTCAACGGGGAGCTGTTTTTT
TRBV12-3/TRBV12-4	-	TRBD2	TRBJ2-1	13	CASGLGTYNEQFF	TGTGCCAGCGGACTAGGAACCTACAATGAGCAGTTCTTC
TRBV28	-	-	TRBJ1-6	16	CASTSMLGSYNSPLHF	TGTGCCAGCACCTCCATGCTAGGCTCCTATAATTCACCCCTCCACTTT